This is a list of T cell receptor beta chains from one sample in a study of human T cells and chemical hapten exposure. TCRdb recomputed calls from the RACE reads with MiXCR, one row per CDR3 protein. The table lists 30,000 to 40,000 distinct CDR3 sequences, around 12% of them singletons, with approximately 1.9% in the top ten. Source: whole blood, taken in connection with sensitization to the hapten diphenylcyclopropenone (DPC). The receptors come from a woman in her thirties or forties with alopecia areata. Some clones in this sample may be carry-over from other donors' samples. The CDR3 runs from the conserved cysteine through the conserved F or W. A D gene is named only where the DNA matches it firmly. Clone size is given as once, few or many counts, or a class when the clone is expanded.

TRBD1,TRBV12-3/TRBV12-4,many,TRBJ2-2,CASSGDRENTGELFF,TGTGCCAGCAGTGGGGACAGGGAGAACACCGGGGAGCTGTTTTTT
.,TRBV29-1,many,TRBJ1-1,CSAPTGVNTEAFF,TGCAGCGCCCCGACAGGAGTGAACACTGAAGCTTTCTTT
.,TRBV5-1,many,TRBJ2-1,CASSLVGGTDYYNEQFF,TGCGCCAGCAGCTTGGTGGGCGGGACAGACTACTACAATGAGCAGTTCTTC
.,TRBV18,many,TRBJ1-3,CASSPRDHSENTIYF,TGTGCCAGCTCACCTAGGGACCACTCTGAAAACACCATATATTTT
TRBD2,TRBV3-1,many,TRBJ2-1,CASSVTSGSLNEQFF,TGTGCCAGCAGCGTTACTAGCGGGAGTCTAAATGAGCAGTTCTTC
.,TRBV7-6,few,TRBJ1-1,CASSLDPSREGTEAFF,TGTGCCAGCAGCTTAGATCCCTCCAGGGAGGGCACTGAAGCTTTCTTT
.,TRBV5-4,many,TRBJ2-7,CASSPRAKPHEQYF,TGTGCCAGCAGCCCGCGGGCCAAACCGCACGAGCAGTACTTC
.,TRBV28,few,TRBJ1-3,CASTTGGTGNTIYF,TGTGCCAGCACTACCGGGGGTACTGGAAACACCATATATTTT
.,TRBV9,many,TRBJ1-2,CASSPGAPDGYTF,TGTGCCAGCAGCCCCGGGGCTCCGGACGGCTACACCTTC
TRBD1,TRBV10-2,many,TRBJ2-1,CASSETGENGEQFF,TGCGCCAGCAGTGAGACAGGGGAGAACGGTGAGCAGTTCTTC
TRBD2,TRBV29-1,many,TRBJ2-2,CSVGLERNTGELFF,TGCAGCGTAGGACTAGAGAGGAACACCGGGGAGCTGTTTTTT
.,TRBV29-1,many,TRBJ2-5,CSVRGLETQYF,TGCAGCGTTAGGGGGTTGGAGACCCAGTACTTC
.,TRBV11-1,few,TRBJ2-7,CASSIRHLYEQYF,TGTGCCAGCAGCATCCGACACCTCTACGAGCAGTACTTC
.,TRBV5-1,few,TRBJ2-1,CASSLTSTYSSYNEQFF,TGCGCCAGCAGCTTGACCTCGACATATAGCTCCTACAATGAGCAGTTCTTC
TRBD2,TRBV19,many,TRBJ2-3,CASGLAGGATDTQYF,TGTGCCAGTGGGCTAGCGGGGGGTGCCACAGATACGCAGTATTTT
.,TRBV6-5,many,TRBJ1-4,CASSYDGTGRDEKLFF,TGTGCCAGCAGTTACGACGGGACCGGGAGAGATGAAAAACTGTTTTTT